The entry that follows covers one T cell receptor (beta chain) sequence. Its antigen is currently unknown. These data are taken from a study of shared clonotypes between healthy human individuals. General study points: Estimated clonotype richness was generally higher in naive than memory subsets.

Produced via immunoSEQ multiplex PCR; TCRdb's table is partial and in-frame only. This sample yields hundreds of thousands of clones, of which approximately 79% are seen a single time; 10% belongs to the top ten. This CDR3 comprises 14 residues. Unmatched junction bases numbered 4, after V lost 10 bases and J lost 4 bases. Germline V gives CDR1 SEHNR, CDR2 FQNEAQ (reference sequence). The chain is built from TRBV7-9 and TRBJ2-3; 14 bases align to TRBD2. Sequenced material: memory CD4+ T cells sorted from blood. Subset denoted: CD45RA-negative fraction. The source is a man younger than 40 in good health. CDR3 in amino acids: CATGLAGASDTQYF. DNA for the CDR3: TGTGCCACGGGACTAGCGGGAGCGTCAGATACGCAGTATTTT.